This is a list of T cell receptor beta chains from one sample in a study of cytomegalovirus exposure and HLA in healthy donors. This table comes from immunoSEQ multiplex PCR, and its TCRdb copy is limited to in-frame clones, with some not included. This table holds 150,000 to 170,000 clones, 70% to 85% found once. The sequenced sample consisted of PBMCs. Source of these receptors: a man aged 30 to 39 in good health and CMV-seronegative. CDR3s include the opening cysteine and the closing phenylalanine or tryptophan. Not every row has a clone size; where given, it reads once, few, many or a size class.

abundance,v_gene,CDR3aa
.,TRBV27,CASSPLTGPEAAKNIQYF
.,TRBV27,CASSWGDLYNEQFF
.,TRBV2,CASSTRDRLNYGYTF
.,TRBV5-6,CASSLPDEQFF
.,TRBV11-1,CASSLAAGSQETQYF
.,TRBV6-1,CASSTGIRNTIYF
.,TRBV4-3,CASSQNGQGAGELFF
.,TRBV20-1,CSARENTEAFF
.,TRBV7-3,CASSLKGQGVTEAFF
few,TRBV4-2,CASSQAPTGRLSYEQYF
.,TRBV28,CASRAGRGASTDTQYF
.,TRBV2,CASSEAVRAGELFF
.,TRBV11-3,CASSISGQGNTEAFF
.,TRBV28,CASSLWGEGDRDEQYF
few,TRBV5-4,CASSRDREPYNEQFF
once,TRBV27,CASSLSNTGELFF
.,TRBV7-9,CASSGLASTDTQYF
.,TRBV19,CASSPGQSQETQYF
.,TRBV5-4,CASRMTGGMNTEAFF
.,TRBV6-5,CASSPRRGYEQYF
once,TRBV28,CASYRGARNEQFF
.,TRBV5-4,CASSGDRDTDTQYF
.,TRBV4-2,CASSQELRGDYEQYF
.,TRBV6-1,CASALGTGWYEQYF
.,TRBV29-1,CSVAGGAVYTEAFF
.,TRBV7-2,CASSLQNTEAFF
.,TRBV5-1,CASSFLPGLNTEAFF
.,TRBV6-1,CASGHPSTDTQYF
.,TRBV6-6,CASSQQGGSSYNEQFF
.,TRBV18,CASSPSGGIGQYF
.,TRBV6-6,CASSYSTEGKRQYF
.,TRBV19,CARLRSSYNEQFF
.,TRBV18,CASSRQIEVAQLVYGYTF
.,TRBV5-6,CVSSLDGAGAVDTQYF
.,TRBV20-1,CSASPRNEQFF
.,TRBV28,CASSPWTGLSRGSPLHF
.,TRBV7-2,CASTQMGGRYGYTF
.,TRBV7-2,CASRRGGETQYF
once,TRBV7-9,CASSLDRGQYEQYF
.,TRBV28,CASSSPWTDVREKLFF
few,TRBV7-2,CASSLRTGEGDGYTF
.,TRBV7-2,CASSVGQGGGNQPQHF
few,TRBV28,CASSPLVRTVNTEAFF
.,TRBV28,CASSLFKAGALAKNIQYF
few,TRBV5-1,CASSYGDSNQPQNF
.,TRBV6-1,CASSNTGGRSGEQFF
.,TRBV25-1,CASSISGGTDTQYF
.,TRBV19,CASSVQGSETQYF
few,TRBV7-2,CASSPDRGAGYTF
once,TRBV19,CASSISPDRNTEAFF
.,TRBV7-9,CASSPNRDRYSGNTIYF
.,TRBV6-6,CASSQDNQPQHF
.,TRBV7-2,CASSLGDYNEQFF
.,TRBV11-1,CASSLGQTLTDTQYF
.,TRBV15,CATSRDRTGRYGYTF